The following is a TCR beta chain sequence with its context. Antigen unknown. This sample was included in a study of OX40 agonist ivuxolimab in advanced cancers. In the study overall: Clinicians treated patients with ivuxolimab, an agonistic anti-OX40 (CD134) antibody.

Excluded were patients having autoimmune disease history or systemic immunosuppression. Profiling relied on immunoSEQ multiplex PCR, and the TCRdb table lists in-frame clones only, not all of them. Here the sample spans around 54,000 clones, roughly 94% being singletons. Study-wide results and caveats: Which antigen the expanded peripheral T cells recognized is unknown. It was also the case that some nonresponders had low normalized T-cell clonal expansion.

Material: CD4+ or CD8+ T cells sorted from blood, obtained in a trial of the OX40 agonist ivuxolimab. The clonotype comes from an adult with an advanced solid tumor such as melanoma, head and neck, liver or kidney cancer.

CDR3: CAWSDFVRDPYEQYF. The CDR3 region has the DNA TGTGCCTGGAGTGATTTTGTGCGGGACCCCTACGAGCAGTACTTC. The genes are TRBV30 and TRBJ2-7; tentative D call: TRBD2 (6 bases). CDR3 length: 15 residues. Germline assignment: CDR1 GTSNPN and CDR2 SVGIG (reference sequence). Between the trimmed V and J ends, which lost 1 base and 2 bases, there was a span of 15 bases.